This TCR beta chain is drawn from a study of CXCR3-negative and CXCR3-positive naive CD8 T cells (dated by TCRdb to 2018 to 2020). Study-level background: Some 130 million TRB reads were obtained in total, roughly 1.5 +/- 0.3 million reads per library. Diversity and physicochemical repertoire analyses were performed on 11 donors pooled from two independent experiments. Naive subsets from 5 donors and memory cells from 3 donors were included in the TRBV-TRBJ cluster analysis.

Sequencing was performed on a NextSeq 550. The Human TCR Profiling Kit (MiLaboratory) was used to prepare UMI-labeled 5' RACE TRB cDNA libraries. cDNA synthesis used the entire amount of extracted RNA, and PCR amplification then used the entire amount of cDNA produced. Libraries were prepared in parallel using an identical number of PCR cycles. Per the original workflow: About 54,000 +/- 9,700 unique UMI-labeled TRB cDNA molecules per library were extracted with MIGEC and MiXCR, with at least two reads per UMI required. On average, each library contained about 40,000 +/- 10,000 functional in-frame TRB CDR3 nucleotide clonotypes without stop codons. After each sample was downsampled to 5000 UMI-labeled TRB molecules, VDJtools was used to calculate diversity metrics such as normalized Shannon-Wiener and Chao1. VDJtools was used to calculate clonotype-size-weighted physicochemical properties of the central five CDR3 residues, namely interaction energy, strength, volume and Kidera factor 4. The reads went through TCRdb reprocessing, and each CDR3 protein sequence gets one entry with no DNA. TCRdb assigned the V and J calls; the authors' analysis was not used. The sample's table lists a count of 50,000 to 65,000 distinct CDR3 sequences. About 20% of the sample goes to the ten largest clones.

CDR1 WSHSY and CDR2 SAAADI are derived from the germline V gene. The CDR3, cysteine through phenylalanine, is 12 amino acids long. No DNA sequence is on record. Each CD8+ T cell subset was flow-sorted in triplicate, and 300,000 or so cells per subset were placed directly into RLT lysis buffer. Peripheral blood mononuclear cells were isolated from buffy coats using standard density gradient centrifugation. Total RNA was extracted from sorted cells using an RNeasy Mini Kit. As to this clonotype: The antigen it binds to is not known.

Results and caveats for the whole study, not just this receptor: Because CXCR3 expression was partially decreased after cryopreservation, freshly isolated PBMCs were used for most assays. Because surface CD5, which is linked to self-reactivity in mice, was comparable between the naive subsets, TCR interaction strength was also inferred from TRB CDR3 physicochemical properties. Within the same donor, TRBV-TRBJ usage looked similar between naive CXCR3-negative and CXCR3-positive cells, but memory cells had distinct patterns. Both naive subsets had comparably high repertoire diversity, while memory CD8+ T cells had much lower repertoire diversity.

Recombination linked TRBV10-2 to TRBJ2-7; TCRdb names TRBD1, which stays unverified in the absence of DNA. The sequencing sample was made of memory CD8+ T cells from blood. The sample's cell subset or site, from its label and the paper: conventional CD8+ memory T cells (TMEM), sorted as controls. The TCR sequence derives from a human donor in good health. Some clones in this sample may be carry-over from other donors' samples. The CDR3 here reads CATSGGDAEQYF.